This TCR beta chain is drawn from a study of Graves' ophthalmopathy and Graves' hyperthyroidism. Study overall: Peripheral blood was obtained at first diagnosis, ahead of any treatment. Study-level points and caveats: A model of 13 signatures distinguished ophthalmopathy from stable hyperthyroidism at roughly 86% sensitivity and around 81% specificity.

RNA transcripts served as template for amplifying TCR beta CDR3 sequences. Amplification began with first-round RT-PCR using HTBI primers, then second-round multiplex PCR was performed. One entry per CDR3 protein results from TCRdb running MiXCR on the multiplex PCR reads. The table shows 300,000 to 400,000 distinct CDR3 sequences, with roughly 17% occurring only once. This clonotype occurred many times. The antigen remains undetermined. After removal of 4 bases from V and 1 base from J, the junction contained 6 bases not matched to a gene. Germline-derived CDR1 and CDR2 are SGHVS and FQNEAQ. CDR3 length: 16 amino acids. Enrollment excluded any patients with other autoimmune diseases, uncontrolled infections, pregnancy or lactation.

This clonotype was obtained from an adult man with Graves' ophthalmopathy. V gene TRBV7-8 combines with J gene TRBJ2-5; TRBD1 matches at 10 bases. The material sequenced was peripheral blood. CDR3 nucleotide sequence: TGTGCCAGCAGCTCTGGGACAGGGGAAACCCAAGAGACCCAGTACTTC. It encodes CASSSGTGETQETQYF.